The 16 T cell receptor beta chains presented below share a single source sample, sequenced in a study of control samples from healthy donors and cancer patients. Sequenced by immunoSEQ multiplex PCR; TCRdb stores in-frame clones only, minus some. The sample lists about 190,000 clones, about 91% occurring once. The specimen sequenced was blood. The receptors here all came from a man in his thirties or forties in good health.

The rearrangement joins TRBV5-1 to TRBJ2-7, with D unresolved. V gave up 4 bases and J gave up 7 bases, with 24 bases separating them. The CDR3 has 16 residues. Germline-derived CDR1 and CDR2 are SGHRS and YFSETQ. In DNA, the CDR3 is TGCGCCAGCAGCGCGGACCAGTGGCCCCCTGGGAAAGAGCAGTACTTC. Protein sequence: CASSADQWPPGKEQYF. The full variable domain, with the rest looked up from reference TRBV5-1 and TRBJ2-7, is KAGVTQTPRYLIKTRGQQVTLSCSPISGHRSVSWYQQTPGQGLQFLFEYFSETQRNKGNFPGRFSGRQFSNSRSEMNVSTLELGDSALYLCASSADQWPPGKEQYFGPGTRLTVT.

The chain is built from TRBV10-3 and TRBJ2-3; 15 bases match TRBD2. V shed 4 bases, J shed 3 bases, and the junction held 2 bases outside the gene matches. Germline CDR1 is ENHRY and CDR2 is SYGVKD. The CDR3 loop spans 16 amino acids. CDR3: CAISGGTSGGTDTQYF. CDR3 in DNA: TGTGCCATCAGTGGTGGGACTAGCGGGGGGACAGATACGCAGTATTTT.

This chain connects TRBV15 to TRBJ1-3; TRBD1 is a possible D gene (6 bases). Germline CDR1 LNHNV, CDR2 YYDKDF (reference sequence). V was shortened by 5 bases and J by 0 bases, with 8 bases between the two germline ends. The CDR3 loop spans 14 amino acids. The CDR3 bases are TGTGCCACCAGCGCGGACAGCTCTGGAAACACCATATATTTT. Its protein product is CATSADSSGNTIYF.

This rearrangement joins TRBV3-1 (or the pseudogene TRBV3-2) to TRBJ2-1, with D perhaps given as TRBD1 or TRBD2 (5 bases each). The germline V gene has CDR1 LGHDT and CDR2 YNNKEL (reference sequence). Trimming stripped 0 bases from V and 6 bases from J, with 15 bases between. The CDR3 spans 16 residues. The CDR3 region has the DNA TGTGCCAGCAGCCAAGATGGTGCAGGGACCGTCAATGAGCAGTTCTTC. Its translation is CASSQDGAGTVNEQFF.

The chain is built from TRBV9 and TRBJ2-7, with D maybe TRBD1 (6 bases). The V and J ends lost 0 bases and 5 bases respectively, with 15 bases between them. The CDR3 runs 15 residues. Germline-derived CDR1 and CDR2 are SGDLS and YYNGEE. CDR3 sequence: CASSVESGAFDEQYF. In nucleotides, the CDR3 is TGTGCCAGCAGCGTAGAATCAGGGGCCTTCGACGAGCAGTACTTC. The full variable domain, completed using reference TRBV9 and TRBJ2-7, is DSGVTQTPKHLITATGQRVTLRCSPRSGDLSVYWYQQSLDQGLQFLIQYYNGEERAKGNILERFSAQQFPDLHSELNLSSLELGDSALYFCASSVESGAFDEQYFGPGTRLTVT.

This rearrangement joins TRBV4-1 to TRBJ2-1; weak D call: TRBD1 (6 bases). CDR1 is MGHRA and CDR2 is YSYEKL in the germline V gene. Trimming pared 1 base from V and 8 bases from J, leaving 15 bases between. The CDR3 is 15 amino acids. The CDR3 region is CASSQGDTDRDEQFF. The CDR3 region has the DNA TGCGCCAGCAGCCAAGGGGACACCGATCGGGATGAGCAGTTCTTC.

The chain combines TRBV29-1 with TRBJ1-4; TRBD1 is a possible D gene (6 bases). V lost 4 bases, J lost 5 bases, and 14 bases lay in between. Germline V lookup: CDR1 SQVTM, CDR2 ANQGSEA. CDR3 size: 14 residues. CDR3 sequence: CSVGQGPENEKLFF. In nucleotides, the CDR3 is TGCAGCGTTGGGCAGGGGCCCGAAAATGAAAAACTGTTTTTT. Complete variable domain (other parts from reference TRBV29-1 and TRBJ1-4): SAVISQKPSRDICQRGTSLTIQCQVDSQVTMMFWYRQQPGQSLTLIATANQGSEATYESGFVIDKFPISRPNLTFSTLTVSNMSPEDSSIYLCSVGQGPENEKLFFGSGTQLSVL.

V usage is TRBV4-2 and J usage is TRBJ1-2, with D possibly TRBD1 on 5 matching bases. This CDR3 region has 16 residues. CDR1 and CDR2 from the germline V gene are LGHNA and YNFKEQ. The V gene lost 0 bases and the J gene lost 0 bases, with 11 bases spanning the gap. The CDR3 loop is CASSQEGAETNYGYTF. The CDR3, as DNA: TGTGCCAGCAGCCAAGAAGGGGCGGAAACTAACTATGGCTACACCTTC.

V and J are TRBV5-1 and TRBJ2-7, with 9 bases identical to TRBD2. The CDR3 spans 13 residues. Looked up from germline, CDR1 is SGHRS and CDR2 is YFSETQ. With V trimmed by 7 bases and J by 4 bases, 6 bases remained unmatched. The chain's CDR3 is CASSSSGIYEQYF. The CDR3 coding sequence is TGCGCCAGCTCTTCTAGCGGGATTTACGAGCAGTACTTC.

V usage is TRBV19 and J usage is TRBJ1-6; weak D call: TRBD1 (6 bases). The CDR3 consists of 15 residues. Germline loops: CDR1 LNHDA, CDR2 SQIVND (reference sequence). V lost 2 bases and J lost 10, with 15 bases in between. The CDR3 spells CASSIRGSSKSPLHF. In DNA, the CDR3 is TGTGCCAGTAGTATAAGGGGGTCGTCGAAGTCACCCCTCCACTTT.

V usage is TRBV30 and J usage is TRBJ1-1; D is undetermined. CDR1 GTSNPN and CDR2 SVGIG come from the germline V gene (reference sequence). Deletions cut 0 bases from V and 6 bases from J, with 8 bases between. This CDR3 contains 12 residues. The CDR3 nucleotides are TGTGCCTGGAGTGTAGAGTGGGCTGAAGCTTTCTTT. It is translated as CAWSVEWAEAFF.

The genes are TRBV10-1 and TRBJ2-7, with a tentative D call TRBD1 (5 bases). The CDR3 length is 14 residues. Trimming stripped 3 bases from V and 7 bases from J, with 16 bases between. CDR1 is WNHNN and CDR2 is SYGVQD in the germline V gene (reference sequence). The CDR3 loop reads CASSDPRGSQEQYF. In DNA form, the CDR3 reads TGCGCCAGCAGTGACCCAAGGGGCTCTCAAGAGCAGTACTTC.

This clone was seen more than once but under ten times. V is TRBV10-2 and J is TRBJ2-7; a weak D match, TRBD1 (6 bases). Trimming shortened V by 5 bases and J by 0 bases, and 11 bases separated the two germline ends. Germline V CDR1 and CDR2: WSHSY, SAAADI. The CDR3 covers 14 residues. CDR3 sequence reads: CASSRQVSSYEQYF. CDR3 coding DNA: TGCGCCAGCAGTAGACAGGTGAGCTCCTACGAGCAGTACTTC.

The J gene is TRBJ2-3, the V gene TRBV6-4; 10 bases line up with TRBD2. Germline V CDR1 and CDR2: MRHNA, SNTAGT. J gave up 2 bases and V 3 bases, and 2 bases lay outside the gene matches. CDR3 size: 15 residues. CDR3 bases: TGTGCCAGCAGTGAACTAGCGGGGACCACAGATACGCAGTATTTT. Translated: CASSELAGTTDTQYF.

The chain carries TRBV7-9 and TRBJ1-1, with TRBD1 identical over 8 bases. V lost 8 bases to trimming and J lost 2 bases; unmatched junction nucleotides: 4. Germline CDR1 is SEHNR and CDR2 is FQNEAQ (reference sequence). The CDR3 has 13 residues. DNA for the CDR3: TGTGCCAGCTCCGCAGGGGGCAACACTGAAGCTTTCTTT. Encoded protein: CASSAGGNTEAFF.

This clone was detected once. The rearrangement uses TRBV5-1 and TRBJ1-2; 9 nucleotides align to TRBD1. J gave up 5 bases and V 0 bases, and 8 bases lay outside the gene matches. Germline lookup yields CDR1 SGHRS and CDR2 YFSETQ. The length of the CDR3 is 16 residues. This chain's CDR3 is CASSLGGDRVGYGYTF. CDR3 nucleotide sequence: TGCGCCAGCAGCTTGGGCGGGGACAGGGTTGGTTATGGCTACACCTTC.